The 30 T cell receptor beta chains below were found in one sample sequenced in a study of cytomegalovirus exposure and HLA in healthy donors. In the PCR, 60 Vbeta and 13 Jbeta primers were used. The method was immunoSEQ multiplex PCR; TCRdb's version includes in-frame clones alone and lacks a portion of them. The sample yields about 160,000 clones, around 80% seen once. Sequencing was done on a sample of PBMCs. The receptors were gathered from a man younger than 30 in good health and CMV-seropositive.

This CDR3 is CASSPWEKETQYF. DNA for the CDR3: TGTGCCAGCAGTCCCTGGGAGAAAGAGACCCAGTACTTC. This chain joins TRBV27 and TRBJ2-5; tentative D call: TRBD2 (5 bases). Looked up from germline, CDR1 is MNHEY and CDR2 is SMNVEV (reference sequence). V lost 5 bases, J lost 3 bases, and 10 bases lay in between. This CDR3 is built from 13 residues.

The V and J genes are TRBV5-1 and TRBJ1-1, with no clear D. The CDR3 covers 14 residues. The V end was cut by 7 bases, the J end by 3 bases, with 16 bases between. Per the germline V gene, CDR1 is SGHRS and CDR2 is YFSETQ. CDR3 coding DNA: TGCGCCAGCTCCGAGGCCGGGTCAGACACTGAAGCTTTCTTT. Its translation is CASSEAGSDTEAFF.

V usage is TRBV27 and J usage is TRBJ2-7; 9 positions agree with TRBD1. Germline V gives CDR1 MNHEY, CDR2 SMNVEV (reference sequence). Trimming took 7 bases from V and 2 from J; bases not matched to a gene: 3. The CDR3 contains 13 residues. CDR3 coding DNA: TGTGCCAGCAAGCGGACAGGGGCCTACGAGCAGTACTTC. Its protein product is CASKRTGAYEQYF.

This chain joins TRBV6-5 and TRBJ2-7, with 8 bases that match TRBD1. The CDR3 is made up of 14 amino acids. Germline CDR1 and CDR2: MNHEY and SVGAGI. Trimming at V came to 5 bases and at J to 2 bases, leaving 5 bases not matched to a gene. In DNA form, the CDR3 reads TGTGCCAGCAGTAGAACAGGGGGGACCTACGAGCAGTACTTC. Amino acid sequence: CASSRTGGTYEQYF.

This clone was detected once. The V and J genes are TRBV6-5 and TRBJ2-7, with a possible D match to TRBD2 (5 bases). Germline CDR1 reads MNHEY; CDR2 reads SVGAGI. CDR3 size: 13 residues. The ends were cut back, 0 bases at V and 6 bases at J, with 9 bases in the middle. The CDR3: CASSYSTGSEQYF. CDR3 nucleotide sequence: TGTGCCAGCAGTTACTCGACGGGGAGCGAGCAGTACTTC.

The sample holds one count of this clone. The CDR3 here is CASSAVTGELFF. DNA of the CDR3: TGTGCCAGCAGCGCGGTCACCGGGGAGCTGTTTTTT. The J gene is TRBJ2-2, the V gene TRBV9, with D unclear. The germline V and J ends were trimmed by 3 bases and 4 bases, with 4 bases remaining between them. Germline V gene data show CDR1 as SGDLS and CDR2 as YYNGEE. This CDR3 is built from 12 residues.

The chain links TRBV4-2 to TRBJ2-5; 9 bases map to TRBD2. Trimming cost V 7 bases and J 5 bases; bases outside gene matches: 14. Germline CDR1 and CDR2: LGHNA and YNFKEQ. CDR3 size: 16 residues. The CDR3 loop reads CASKERAGGSPETQYF. Written as DNA, the CDR3 is TGTGCCAGCAAGGAAAGGGCGGGAGGGTCTCCGGAGACCCAGTACTTC.

This CDR3 reads CASSGPDSGNQPQHF. CDR3 in DNA: TGTGCCAGCAGCGGCCCGGACAGCGGCAATCAGCCCCAGCATTTT. This chain uses TRBV6-1 with TRBJ1-5, with a weak D call TRBD1 (6 bases). V lost 6 bases, J lost 2 bases, and 14 bases lay in between. CDR3 length equals 15 residues. Germline CDR1 and CDR2: MNHNS and SASEGT.

The chain couples TRBV10-3 to TRBJ2-7; TRBD2 aligns across 13 bases. V gave up 8 bases and J gave up 3 bases; unmatched junction bases: 7. CDR1 is ENHRY, CDR2 SYGVKD, per germline. This CDR3 has 15 residues. CDR3 bases: TGTGCCATCGGCTCCGGGACTAGCGGGGACTACGAGCAGTACTTC. It translates to CAIGSGTSGDYEQYF.

V gene TRBV5-1 combines with J gene TRBJ2-7, with 7 bases lining up with TRBD1. CDR3 length equals 14 residues. Looked up from germline, CDR1 is SGHRS and CDR2 is YFSETQ. V was pared by 0 bases and J by 5 bases, with 5 bases of the junction left unmatched. The CDR3, as DNA: TGCGCCAGCAGCTTGGTGGCAGGGGGAGACGAGCAGTACTTC. Encoded protein: CASSLVAGGDEQYF. The full variable domain, its missing parts supplied by reference TRBV5-1 and TRBJ2-7, is KAGVTQTPRYLIKTRGQQVTLSCSPISGHRSVSWYQQTPGQGLQFLFEYFSETQRNKGNFPGRFSGRQFSNSRSEMNVSTLELGDSALYLCASSLVAGGDEQYFGPGTRLTVT.

The CDR3 nucleotides read TGTGCCAGCAGCCCCCGGCGGGGGGTTAACGGGGAGCTGTTTTTT. It translates to CASSPRRGVNGELFF. V and J are TRBV7-9 and TRBJ2-2; 8 bases agree with TRBD2. Germline CDR1 and CDR2: SEHNR and FQNEAQ (reference sequence). Trimming took 5 bases from V and 7 from J; bases not matched to a gene: 9. The CDR3 is 15 residues long.

The rearrangement links TRBV7-6 to TRBJ2-7; D may be TRBD2 (5 bases). This CDR3 region has 14 residues. The germline gives CDR1 SGHVS, CDR2 FNYEAQ. Between the trimmed V and J ends, which lost 3 bases and 1 base, there was a span of 10 bases. Here the CDR3 reads CASSFSRDSYEQYF. The CDR3 nucleotides are TGTGCCAGCAGCTTTTCACGGGATTCCTACGAGCAGTACTTC. Supplemented by reference TRBV7-6 and TRBJ2-7, the full variable domain reads GAGVSQSPRYKVTKRGQDVALRCDPISGHVSLYWYRQALGQGPEFLTYFNYEAQQDKSGLPNDRFSAERPEGSISTLTIQRTEQRDSAMYRCASSFSRDSYEQYFGPGTRLTVT.

V and J are TRBV7-9 and TRBJ1-3; D possibly corresponds to TRBD1 (5 bases). The CDR3 totals 16 residues. CDR1 is SEHNR and CDR2 is FQNEAQ in the germline V gene (reference sequence). V was shortened by 5 bases and J by 0 bases, with 14 bases between the two germline ends. The CDR3 here is CASSAVAGHSGNTIYF. The CDR3 DNA follows: TGTGCCAGCAGCGCTGTAGCGGGGCACTCTGGAAACACCATATATTTT.

This clone was recorded a few times. The chain combines TRBV5-4 with TRBJ2-4; tentatively, D is TRBD2 (6 bases). Germline CDR1 and CDR2: SGHNT and YYREEE (reference sequence). V lost 4 bases and J lost 2, with 13 bases in between. The CDR3 consists of 15 residues. This chain's CDR3 is CASSTRGSTKNIQYF. The DNA for the CDR3 is TGTGCCAGCAGCACCCGGGGGTCGACCAAAAACATTCAGTACTTC.

This clone was seen only once. The chain employs TRBV4-2 and TRBJ2-5; possible D gene TRBD2, 5 bases. The DNA end is a closer match to TRBJ2-7, so the J assignment may be wrong. Germline V gene lookup returns CDR1 LGHNA and CDR2 YNFKEQ. There are 16 residues in the CDR3. Written as DNA, the CDR3 is TGTGCCAGCAGCCAAGAGGGAGCGGCCCAAGGGTACGAGCAGTACTTC. Amino acid sequence: CASSQEGAAQGYEQYF.

The rearrangement uses TRBV4-2 and TRBJ2-7; tentatively, D is TRBD2 (6 bases). Per germline, CDR1 LGHNA and CDR2 YNFKEQ. The CDR3 has 17 amino acids. The V and J ends lost 1 base and 5 bases respectively, with 21 bases between them. The CDR3 nucleotides read TGTGCCAGCAGCCAAGCCTCCGGGACTCCCCTCGGTCACGAGCAGTACTTC. Translating it yields CASSQASGTPLGHEQYF.

The rearrangement links TRBV2 to TRBJ1-2; no definite D call. The germline V gene has CDR1 SNHLY and CDR2 FYNNEI. V lost 4 bases and J lost 4, with 13 bases in between. This CDR3 region has 14 residues. The CDR3 sequence: CASSGMGFGYGYTF. For the CDR3, the DNA is TGTGCCAGCAGTGGGATGGGCTTTGGCTATGGCTACACCTTC.

A single count supports this clone. The V call is TRBV19, the J call TRBJ2-1, with TRBD2 identical over 7 bases. The V gene's germline CDR1 is LNHDA and CDR2 SQIVND (reference sequence). The ends lost 5 bases at V and 0 bases at J; junction bases unmatched: 7. This CDR3 has 16 amino acids. CDR3 sequence: CASSFGGSASYNEQFF. For the CDR3, the DNA is TGTGCCAGTAGTTTTGGCGGGAGTGCCTCCTACAATGAGCAGTTCTTC.

The V call is TRBV29-1, the J call TRBJ1-2, with 10 positions matching TRBD1. CDR1 and CDR2 (germline): SQVTM, ANQGSEA. V shed 7 bases and J 8 bases; nucleotides not matched to a gene: 10. This CDR3 has 13 residues. The CDR3 protein is CSAIDRGQRGYTF. CDR3 DNA: TGCAGCGCCATAGACAGGGGGCAACGAGGCTACACCTTC.

The CDR3 bases are TGTGCCAGCAGCGCTAAGATGGACAGAGCCGACGAGCAGTACTTC. Translation gives CASSAKMDRADEQYF. J is TRBJ2-7 and V is TRBV9; a possible D gene is TRBD1 (6 bases). V dropped 3 bases and J dropped 5 bases, with 18 bases sitting between them. The CDR3 is 15 amino acids. Looked up from germline, CDR1 is SGDLS and CDR2 is YYNGEE.

The rearrangement uses TRBV6-5 and TRBJ2-7; perhaps TRBD2 as D (6 bases). Trimming left V 8 bases short and J 4 bases short, with 12 bases between. Germline-derived CDR1 and CDR2 are MNHEY and SVGAGI. CDR3 size: 12 residues. This chain's CDR3 is CASSPGGYEQYF. The CDR3 bases are TGTGCCAGCTCCCCCGGGGGTTACGAGCAGTACTTC.

This clone was recorded only once. V and J are TRBV30 and TRBJ2-5; 11 bases align to TRBD2. V was pared by 1 base and J by 5 bases, with 6 bases of the junction left unmatched. Germline V gives CDR1 GTSNPN, CDR2 SVGIG (reference sequence). CDR3 size: 15 residues. The CDR3 reads CAWSAELAGVETQYF. In nucleotides, the CDR3 is TGTGCCTGGAGTGCCGAACTAGCGGGAGTGGAGACCCAGTACTTC.

The V and J genes are TRBV7-9 and TRBJ2-5; 8 bases are shared with TRBD1. Germline values: CDR1 SEHNR, CDR2 FQNEAQ (reference sequence). V trimming: 5 bases; J trimming: 5 bases; junction bases outside the gene matches: 10. The CDR3 extends over 15 amino acids. Here the CDR3 DNA reads TGTGCCAGCAGCGCAAGGACAGGGCTGAGGGAGACCCAGTACTTC. Protein: CASSARTGLRETQYF.

This chain joins TRBV6-6 and TRBJ1-5; 7 bases line up with TRBD1. Germline values: CDR1 MNHNY, CDR2 SVGAGI (reference sequence). V gave up 6 bases and J gave up 2 bases; unmatched junction bases: 7. CDR3 length equals 15 residues. CDR3 loop: CASSPDRARNQPQHF. The CDR3, as DNA: TGTGCCAGCAGCCCCGACAGGGCCCGCAATCAGCCCCAGCATTTT.

This clone was counted once. The chain has TRBV6-5 and TRBJ2-2, with TRBD1 identical over 7 bases. Germline V gene lookup returns CDR1 MNHEY and CDR2 SVGAGI. V shed 9 bases, J shed 1 base, and the junction held 2 bases outside the gene matches. The CDR3 length is 13 residues. For the CDR3, the DNA is TGTGCCAGTAGGGGGCTGAACACCGGGGAGCTGTTTTTT. It yields the protein CASRGLNTGELFF.

The chain employs TRBV13 and TRBJ1-1; perhaps TRBD1 as D (5 bases). The CDR3 runs to 13 residues. The germline V gene has CDR1 PRHDT and CDR2 FYEKMQ (reference sequence). V gave up 3 bases and J gave up 5 bases, with 10 bases separating them. CDR3: CASSLEGRTEAFF. CDR3 nucleotide sequence: TGTGCCAGCAGCTTGGAGGGGAGGACTGAAGCTTTCTTT.

The gene calls are TRBV6-5 and TRBJ2-7; D remains unclear. The V end was cut by 6 bases, the J end by 2 bases, with 8 bases between. CDR1 is MNHEY and CDR2 is SVGAGI in the germline V gene. This CDR3 comprises 12 residues. CDR3 in DNA: TGTGCCAGCAGCTCCCTTACCTACGAGCAGTACTTC. Translation: CASSSLTYEQYF.

The chain joins TRBV15 to TRBJ1-4; D possibly corresponds to TRBD1 (6 bases). Trimming stripped 0 bases from V and 8 bases from J, with 16 bases between. The CDR3 loop spans 16 amino acids. Germline values: CDR1 LNHNV, CDR2 YYDKDF (reference sequence). The CDR3 nucleotides read TGTGCCACCAGCAGAGACATGACAGGTGGTGGCGAAAAACTGTTTTTT. Protein sequence: CATSRDMTGGGEKLFF.

The chain links TRBV2 to TRBJ2-1; 12 positions match TRBD2. With V trimmed by 6 bases and J by 12 bases, 12 bases remained unmatched. The CDR3 sequence is 15 residues long. CDR1 SNHLY and CDR2 FYNNEI come from the germline V gene. CDR3 in DNA: TGTGCCAGCAGCACCGGGACTAGCGGGCCTGAGCGGCAGTTCTTC. Protein: CASSTGTSGPERQFF.

The chain employs TRBV27 and TRBJ2-3; possibly TRBD2 for D (5 bases). There are 15 residues in the CDR3. Deletions cut 5 bases from V and 0 bases from J, with 12 bases between. Germline V lookup: CDR1 MNHEY, CDR2 SMNVEV (reference sequence). The DNA of the CDR3 is TGTGCCAGCAGTCCAGTAGCGCTCAGCACAGATACGCAGTATTTT. Protein product: CASSPVALSTDTQYF.